The 4 T cell receptor beta chains below were found in one sample sequenced in a study of T-cell memory formation after mild COVID-19. TCRdb passed the 5' RACE reads through MiXCR, listing each CDR3 protein once. The repertoire holds tens of thousands of distinct CDR3 sequences, with 16% as singletons. Sequences were obtained from PBMCs or a T cell subset sorted from them (not recorded which). These receptors were obtained from an adult woman who had mild COVID-19 (a few samples of this study predate the infection). Cell type and time point are not known.

The V call is TRBV30, the J call TRBJ2-1; 9 bases agree with TRBD1. V shed 1 base and J 6 bases; nucleotides not matched to a gene: 7. The V gene's germline CDR1 is GTSNPN and CDR2 SVGIG (reference sequence). The CDR3 spans 15 residues. The CDR3 region is CAWSAGTGFSNEQFF. The CDR3 nucleotides are TGTGCCTGGAGTGCCGGGACAGGGTTTAGCAATGAGCAGTTCTTC.

The V call is TRBV5-1, the J call TRBJ2-7, with D unresolved. The V gene's germline CDR1 is SGHRS and CDR2 YFSETQ. Trimming removed 0 bases from V and 2 bases from J, with 9 bases in between. The CDR3 extends over 14 amino acids. Here the CDR3 DNA reads TGCGCCAGCAGCTTGGATTTGGGCACCTACGAGCAGTACTTC. Translation: CASSLDLGTYEQYF.

The chain uses TRBV12-3 or TRBV12-4 and TRBJ2-1, with D uncertain. The CDR3 totals 13 residues. V was shortened by 1 base and J by 6 bases, with 7 bases between the two germline ends. The CDR3 DNA reads TGTGCCAGCAGTTTAGAACGCGGCAATGAGCAGTTCTTC. Amino acids: CASSLERGNEQFF.

This clonotype has a handful of counts. This rearrangement joins TRBV5-6 to TRBJ2-3; unclear D gene. The CDR3 loop spans 15 amino acids. Per germline, CDR1 SGHDT and CDR2 YYEEEE. With 1 base removed from V and 0 bases from J, the gap between germline ends came to 9 bases. DNA of the CDR3: TGTGCCAGCAGCTTGACGATTTCTAGCACAGATACGCAGTATTTT. It translates to CASSLTISSTDTQYF.